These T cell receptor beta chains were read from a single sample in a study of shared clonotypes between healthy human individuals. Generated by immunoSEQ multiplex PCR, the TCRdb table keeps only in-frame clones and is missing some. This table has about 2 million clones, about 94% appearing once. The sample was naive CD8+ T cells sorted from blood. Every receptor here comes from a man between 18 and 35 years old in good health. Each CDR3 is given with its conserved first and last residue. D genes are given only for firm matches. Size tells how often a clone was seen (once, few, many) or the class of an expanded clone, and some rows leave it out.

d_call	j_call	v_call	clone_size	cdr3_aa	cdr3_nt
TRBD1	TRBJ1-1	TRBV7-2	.	CASSLWDRALNTEAFF	TGTGCCAGCAGCTTATGGGACAGGGCTTTGAACACTGAAGCTTTCTTT
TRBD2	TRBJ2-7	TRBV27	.	CASSPRTSGVPYEQYF	TGTGCCAGCAGTCCCCGGACTAGCGGGGTCCCCTACGAGCAGTACTTC
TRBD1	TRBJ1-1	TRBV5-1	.	CASSLGTGGIGDTEAFF	TGCGCCAGCAGCCTTGGGACAGGGGGTATTGGTGACACTGAAGCTTTCTTT
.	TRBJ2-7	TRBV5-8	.	CASSFQLGGTYEQYF	TGTGCCAGCAGCTTCCAACTTGGGGGAACCTACGAGCAGTACTTC
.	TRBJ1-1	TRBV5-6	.	CASSSGVGARGTEAFF	TGTGCCAGCAGCTCAGGTGTGGGGGCGCGGGGCACTGAAGCTTTCTTT
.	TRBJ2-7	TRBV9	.	CASSVGGPIGDYEQYF	TGTGCCAGCAGCGTAGGGGGTCCGATAGGAGATTACGAGCAGTACTTC
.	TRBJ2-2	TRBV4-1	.	CASRDGLVGTGELFF	TGCGCCAGCAGAGACGGGCTAGTTGGCACCGGGGAGCTGTTTTTT
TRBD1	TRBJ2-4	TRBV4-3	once	CASSQDIRGLGDIQYF	TGCGCCAGCAGCCAAGATATAAGGGGGCTTGGTGACATTCAGTACTTC
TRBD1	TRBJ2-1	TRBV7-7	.	CASSSIPGQGSKNEQFF	TGTGCTAGCAGCTCAATCCCGGGACAGGGGTCTAAGAATGAGCAGTTCTTC
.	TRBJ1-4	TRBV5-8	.	CASSLVDTGANEKLFF	TGTGCCAGCAGCTTGGTGGACACGGGGGCTAATGAAAAACTGTTTTTT
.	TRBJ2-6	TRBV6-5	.	CASSYGGYGANVLTF	TGTGCCAGCAGTTACGGGGGTTATGGGGCCAACGTCCTGACTTTC
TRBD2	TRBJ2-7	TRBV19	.	CASGPLLAGPYEQYF	TGTGCCAGTGGCCCCCTACTAGCGGGGCCCTACGAGCAGTACTTC
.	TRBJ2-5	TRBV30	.	CAWSPTGGTTQYF	TGTGCCTGGAGTCCGACTGGGGGTACGACCCAGTACTTC
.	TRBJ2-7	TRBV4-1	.	CASSQETAYEQYF	TGCGCCAGCAGCCAAGAAACAGCTTACGAGCAGTACTTC
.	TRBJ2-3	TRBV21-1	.	CASRRCRRQGGNFSTDTQYF	TGTGCCAGCCGTCGGTGTCGCCGGCAGGGCGGGAACTTTTCAACAGATACGCAGTATTTT
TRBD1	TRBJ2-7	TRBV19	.	CASSSGQGDYEQYF	TGTGCCAGTAGCTCGGGACAGGGAGACTACGAGCAGTACTTC
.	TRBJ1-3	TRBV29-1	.	CSVASEGDTIYF	TGCAGCGTTGCGAGTGAGGGAGACACCATATATTTT
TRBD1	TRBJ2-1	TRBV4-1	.	CASSQRQGLDNEQFF	TGCGCCAGCAGCCAGAGACAGGGTTTAGACAATGAGCAGTTCTTC
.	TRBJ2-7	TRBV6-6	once	CASGPEGVGNEQYF	TGTGCCAGCGGTCCCGAGGGGGTAGGAAACGAGCAGTACTTC
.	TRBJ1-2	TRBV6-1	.	CASSESRDGRNYGYTF	TGTGCCAGCAGTGAAAGTCGGGACGGACGTAACTATGGCTACACCTTC
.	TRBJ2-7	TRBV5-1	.	CASSESGDEQYF	TGCGCCAGCAGCGAATCCGGTGACGAGCAGTACTTC
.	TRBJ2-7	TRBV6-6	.	CASSYQGNSYEQYF	TGTGCCAGCAGTTATCAGGGGAACTCTTACGAGCAGTACTTC
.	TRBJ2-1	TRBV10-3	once	CAIRTGDEQFF	TGTGCCATCAGAACCGGGGATGAGCAGTTCTTC
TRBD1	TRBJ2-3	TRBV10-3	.	CAISESTGTGGTDTQYF	TGTGCCATCAGTGAGTCGACAGGGACAGGGGGTACAGATACGCAGTATTTT
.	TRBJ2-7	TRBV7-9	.	CASSLDSSLVPYEQYF	TGTGCCAGCAGCTTAGATTCGAGTCTAGTCCCCTACGAGCAGTACTTC
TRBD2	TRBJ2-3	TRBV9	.	CASSVWVSGGTDTQYF	TGTGCCAGCAGCGTATGGGTTAGCGGGGGCACAGATACGCAGTATTTT
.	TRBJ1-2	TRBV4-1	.	CASSHRLESYGYTF	TGCGCCAGCAGCCATCGATTGGAGTCCTATGGCTACACCTTC
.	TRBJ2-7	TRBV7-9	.	CASSLSLNEQYF	TGTGCCAGCAGCTTGTCGCTAAACGAGCAGTACTTC
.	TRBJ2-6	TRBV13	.	CASSFRVSGANVLTF	TGTGCCAGCAGCTTTAGGGTTTCTGGGGCCAACGTCCTGACTTTC
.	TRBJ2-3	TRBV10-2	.	CASSERRTDTQYF	TGCGCCAGCAGTGAGAGGCGCACAGATACGCAGTATTTT
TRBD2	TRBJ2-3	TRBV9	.	CASSVYGGAGDTQYF	TGTGCCAGCAGCGTCTACGGGGGGGCCGGAGATACGCAGTATTTT
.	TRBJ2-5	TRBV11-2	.	CASSLVIGTSIGTQYF	TGTGCCAGCAGCTTAGTTATCGGGACTTCTATTGGGACCCAGTACTTC
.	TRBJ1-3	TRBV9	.	CASSVRPYQGSGNTIYF	TGTGCCAGCAGCGTACGCCCGTATCAGGGCTCTGGAAACACCATATATTTT
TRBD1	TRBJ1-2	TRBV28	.	CASSDGDRGYYGYTF	TGTGCCAGCAGTGACGGGGACAGGGGCTACTATGGCTACACCTTC
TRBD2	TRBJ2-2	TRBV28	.	CASSLLSGGLVTGELFF	TGTGCCAGCAGTTTACTAAGCGGGGGGCTTGTCACCGGGGAGCTGTTTTTT
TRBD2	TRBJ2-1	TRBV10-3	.	CAINREAAYNEQFF	TGTGCCATCAATCGGGAGGCCGCCTACAATGAGCAGTTCTTC
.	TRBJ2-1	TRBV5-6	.	CASSLAAGHEQFF	TGTGCCAGCAGCCTCGCGGCAGGCCATGAGCAGTTCTTC
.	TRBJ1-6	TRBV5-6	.	CASSFAWGSYNSPLHF	TGTGCCAGCAGCTTCGCGTGGGGCTCCTATAATTCACCCCTCCACTTT
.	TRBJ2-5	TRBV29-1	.	CSVDPMGVAETQYF	TGCAGCGTTGATCCGATGGGGGTAGCAGAGACCCAGTACTTC
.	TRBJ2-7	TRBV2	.	CASSVGSYEQYF	TGTGCCAGCAGTGTCGGCAGCTACGAGCAGTACTTC
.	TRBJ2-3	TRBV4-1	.	CASSLQSGSPVRDTQYF	TGCGCCAGCAGCCTCCAGTCGGGCAGTCCAGTACGAGATACGCAGTATTTT
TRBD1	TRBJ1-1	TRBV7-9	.	CASSLADYRGRTEAFF	TGTGCCAGCAGCTTAGCGGACTACAGGGGGCGCACTGAAGCTTTCTTT
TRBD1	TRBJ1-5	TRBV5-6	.	CASSWGQANNQPQHF	TGTGCCAGCAGCTGGGGACAGGCCAACAATCAGCCCCAGCATTTT